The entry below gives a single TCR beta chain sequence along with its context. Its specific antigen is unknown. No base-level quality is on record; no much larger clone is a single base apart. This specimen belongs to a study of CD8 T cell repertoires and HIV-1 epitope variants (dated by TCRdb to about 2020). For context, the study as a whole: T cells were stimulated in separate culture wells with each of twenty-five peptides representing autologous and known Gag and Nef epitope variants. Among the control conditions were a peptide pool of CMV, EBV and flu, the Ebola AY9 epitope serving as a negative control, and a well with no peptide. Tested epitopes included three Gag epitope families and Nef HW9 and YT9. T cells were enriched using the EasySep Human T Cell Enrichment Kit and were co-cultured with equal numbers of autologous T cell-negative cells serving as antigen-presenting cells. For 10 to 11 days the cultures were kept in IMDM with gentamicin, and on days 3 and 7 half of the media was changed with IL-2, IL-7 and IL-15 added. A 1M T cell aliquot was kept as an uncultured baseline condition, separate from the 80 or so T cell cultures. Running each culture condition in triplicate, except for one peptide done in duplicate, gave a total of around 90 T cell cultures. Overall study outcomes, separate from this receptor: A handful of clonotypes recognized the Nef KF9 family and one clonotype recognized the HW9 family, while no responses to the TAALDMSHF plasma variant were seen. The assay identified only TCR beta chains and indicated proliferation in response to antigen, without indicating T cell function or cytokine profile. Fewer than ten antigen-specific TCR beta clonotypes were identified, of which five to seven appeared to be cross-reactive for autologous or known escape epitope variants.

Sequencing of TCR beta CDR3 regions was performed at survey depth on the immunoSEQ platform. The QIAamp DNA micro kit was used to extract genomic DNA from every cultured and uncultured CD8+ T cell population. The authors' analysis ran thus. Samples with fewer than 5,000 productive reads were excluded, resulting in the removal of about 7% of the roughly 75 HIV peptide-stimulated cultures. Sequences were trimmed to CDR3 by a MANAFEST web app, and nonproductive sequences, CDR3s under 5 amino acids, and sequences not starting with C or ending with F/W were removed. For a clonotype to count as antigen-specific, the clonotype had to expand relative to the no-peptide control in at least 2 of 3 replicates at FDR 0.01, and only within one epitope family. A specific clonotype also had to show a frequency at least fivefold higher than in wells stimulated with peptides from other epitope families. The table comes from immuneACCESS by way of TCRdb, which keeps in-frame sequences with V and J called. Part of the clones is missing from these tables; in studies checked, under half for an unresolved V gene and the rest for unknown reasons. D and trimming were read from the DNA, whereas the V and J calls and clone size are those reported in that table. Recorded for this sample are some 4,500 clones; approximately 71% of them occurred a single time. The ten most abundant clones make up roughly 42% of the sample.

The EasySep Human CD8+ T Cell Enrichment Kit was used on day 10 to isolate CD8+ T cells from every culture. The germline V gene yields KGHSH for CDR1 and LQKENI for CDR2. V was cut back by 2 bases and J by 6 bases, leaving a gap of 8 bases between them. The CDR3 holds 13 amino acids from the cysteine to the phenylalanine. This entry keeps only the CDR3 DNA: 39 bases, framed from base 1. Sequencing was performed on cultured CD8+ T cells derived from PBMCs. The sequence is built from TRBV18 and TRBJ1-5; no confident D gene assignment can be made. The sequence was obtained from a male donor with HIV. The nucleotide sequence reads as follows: TGTGCCAGCTCACCAGGGGAGCCTCAGCCCCAGCATTTT. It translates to CASSPGEPQPQHF. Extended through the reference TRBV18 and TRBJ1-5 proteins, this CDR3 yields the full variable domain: NAGVMQNPRHLVRRRGQEARLRCSPMKGHSHVYWYRQLPEEGLKFMVYLQKENIIDESGMPKERFSAEFPKEGPSILRIQQVVRGDSAAYFCASSPGEPQPQHFGDGTRLSIL.